This TCR beta chain comes out of a study of PD-1 blockade in classical Hodgkin lymphoma. Overall study findings and caveats: Undefined causes, possibly disease activity or prior therapy, underlie the repertoire differences. Diversity similar to that of newly diagnosed patients was seen at baseline in complete responders. Newly diagnosed patients reportedly trailed healthy donors in baseline TCR diversity.

The time point is: cycle 4 day 1 (C4D1), after more than 5 weeks of nivolumab. Relapses following autologous stem cell transplantation were seen in all patients, with brentuximab vedotin exposure varying. CD4+ T cells were purified from thawed PBMCs by magnetic negative selection. In germline, CDR1 is MNHEY, CDR2 SMNVEV (reference sequence). This CDR3 has 15 residues. Trimming at V came to 7 bases and at J to 2 bases, leaving 6 bases not matched to a gene. Profiled with immunoSEQ multiplex PCR; TCRdb holds only in-frame clones, not every one. Of about 18,000 clones listed, approximately 87% are singletons. Turning to this clone: The antigen is undetermined.

The V call is TRBV27, the J call TRBJ2-1; 9 bases align to TRBD1. The sequence was obtained from a human donor with classical Hodgkin lymphoma. The source material was CD4+ T cells from blood, sampled before the fourth cycle of nivolumab. The CDR3 is CASTAGTGPYNEQFF. CDR3 DNA: TGTGCCAGCACCGCCGGGACAGGGCCCTACAATGAGCAGTTCTTC.